These 18 T cell receptor beta chains were sequenced from one sample in a study of blood T cells in healthy people across ages (dated by TCRdb to between 2014 and 2016). Receptor amplification or capture employed 5' RACE. TCRdb shows the sequencer as Illumina HiSeq 2500. A second PCR of roughly 6 to 11 cycles was performed with a sample-barcoded 5' primer and a J-beta primer mix. Starting from the raw public reads, TCRdb applied fastp trimming at Q25, assembled clones with MiXCR and retained in-frame beta chains. Each CDR3 protein gets just one entry, which takes the most common genes and DNA from the rows behind it. A total of about 1.4 million distinct CDR3 sequences appear in this sample, approximately 59% of them only once. Roughly 6.3% of the sample goes to the ten largest clones. Sequencing input: blood. These receptors all stem from a man younger than 35 in good health.

The chain is built from TRBV5-1 and TRBJ1-2; tentative D call: TRBD1 (5 bases). The CDR3 length is 15 residues. The germline CDR1 and CDR2 sequences are SGHRS and YFSETQ. Deletions cut 3 bases from V and 2 bases from J, with 14 bases between. The CDR3 spells CASSWGGPSNYGYTF. Written as DNA, the CDR3 is TGCGCCAGCAGCTGGGGCGGACCGTCCAACTATGGCTACACCTTC.

The chain links TRBV20-1 to TRBJ2-7; 7 bases match TRBD2. The CDR3 loop spans 15 amino acids. The V and J ends lost 2 bases and 2 bases, in that order; junction bases with no gene match: 9. Germline CDR1 DFQATT, CDR2 SNEGSKA (reference sequence). The CDR3 nucleotides read TGCAGTGCTAGACCTACGGGACTATCCCCCTACGAGCAGTACTTC. This codes for CSARPTGLSPYEQYF.

The J gene is TRBJ1-1, the V gene TRBV12-3 or TRBV12-4, with D possibly TRBD1 on 6 matching bases. The CDR3 loop spans 14 amino acids. V was cut by 4 bases and J by 5 bases, with 14 bases left in between. This chain's CDR3 is CASSSKGVTTEAFF. The DNA for the CDR3 is TGTGCCAGCAGTTCCAAGGGGGTAACGACTGAAGCTTTCTTT.

The chain links TRBV4-1 to TRBJ1-5; TRBD1 matches at 11 bases. Germline V gene data show CDR1 as MGHRA and CDR2 as YSYEKL. CDR3 length: 17 residues. J lost 6 bases, V lost 1 base, and 8 bases had no gene match. The CDR3 loop reads CASSQGLGQGVGQPQHF. For the CDR3, the DNA is TGCGCCAGCAGCCAAGGGTTGGGACAGGGGGTGGGTCAGCCCCAGCATTTT.

The chain recombines TRBV10-3 with TRBJ2-2; a weak D match, TRBD2 (5 bases). The CDR3 runs 16 residues. Germline V lookup: CDR1 ENHRY, CDR2 SYGVKD. V gave up 5 bases and J gave up 6 bases, with 19 bases separating them. CDR3 loop: CAISPLGEGPPGELFF. The CDR3 bases are TGTGCCATCAGTCCCCTCGGGGAAGGGCCACCCGGGGAGCTGTTTTTT.

This clonotype was seen ten or more times. The chain couples TRBV28 to TRBJ2-7, with no clear D. Deletions cut 2 bases from V and 5 bases from J, with 1 base between. Germline V gene data show CDR1 as MDHEN and CDR2 as SYDVKM. CDR3 length equals 10 residues. CDR3 sequence: CASSLNEQYF. In DNA, the CDR3 is TGTGCCAGCAGTTTAAACGAGCAGTACTTC.

The CDR3 is CASRGFPYNEQYF. The CDR3 DNA sequence: TGTGCCAGCAGGGGGTTCCCCTACAATGAGCAGTACTTC. V is TRBV9 and J is TRBJ2-5; D is unclear. Trimming took 5 bases from V and 11 from J, leaving 19 bases between them. CDR1 and CDR2 (germline): SGDLS, YYNGEE. The CDR3 has 13 amino acids.

The chain joins TRBV25-1 to TRBJ1-6; 10 positions agree with TRBD1. The V gene end was trimmed by 1 base and the J gene end by 6 bases; junction bases not matched to a gene: 9. The CDR3 contains 18 residues. The germline V gene encodes CDR1 MGHDK and CDR2 SYGVNS. The CDR3 spells CASSESIGGTGVNSPLHF. The CDR3 nucleotides are TGTGCCAGCAGTGAATCTATCGGGGGGACAGGGGTTAATTCACCCCTCCACTTT.

This clonotype was seen ten or more times. This chain uses TRBV27 with TRBJ2-1; D possibly corresponds to TRBD2 (6 bases). Germline V gene lookup returns CDR1 MNHEY and CDR2 SMNVEV (reference sequence). This CDR3 region has 15 residues. The V end lost 2 bases, the J end lost 2 bases, and 10 bases lay between the germline ends. The CDR3 DNA reads as TGTGCCAGCAGTTTAGGGCGGGGAACCTACAATGAGCAGTTCTTC. It codes for CASSLGRGTYNEQFF.

In the case of this clonotype: The junction does not match germline at one end; this may be a read error. J is TRBJ1-1 and V is TRBV4-1; D remains ambiguous. Germline values: CDR1 MGHRA, CDR2 YSYEKL. There are 14 residues in the CDR3. The CDR3 protein is CASSLAKVNTEALF. DNA of the CDR3: TGCGCCAGCAGCCTCGCGAAGGTGAACACTGAAGCTCTCTTT.

This clonotype turned up a few times. Here the CDR3 DNA reads TGCGCCAGCAGCCCAATAGAGGACTATGGCTACACCTTC. It translates to CASSPIEDYGYTF. This sequence joins TRBV4-1 and TRBJ1-2; no definite D call. Trimming left V 4 bases short and J 3 bases short, with 9 bases between. CDR1 and CDR2 from the germline V gene are MGHRA and YSYEKL. This CDR3 contains 13 residues.

The chain recombines TRBV29-1 with TRBJ1-3, with TRBD1 identical over 7 bases. The CDR3 consists of 17 residues. CDR1 is SQVTM, CDR2 ANQGSEA, per germline. V shed 7 bases, J shed 1 base, and the junction held 16 bases outside the gene matches. The CDR3 sequence: CSAGLRDSTKSGNTIYF. CDR3 DNA sequence: TGCAGCGCCGGCCTCCGGGACAGCACTAAATCTGGAAACACCATATATTTT.

The chain has TRBV29-1 and TRBJ2-1, with D possibly being TRBD1 or TRBD2 (6 bases each). Germline assignment: CDR1 SQVTM and CDR2 ANQGSEA. V was cut by 4 bases and J by 15 bases, with 19 bases left in between. The CDR3 sequence is 12 residues long. The CDR3 region is CSVAGAIPGLFF. In nucleotides, the CDR3 is TGCAGCGTTGCGGGGGCCATTCCGGGCCTGTTCTTC.

The chain uses TRBV3-1 and TRBJ1-4; no definite D call. V was shortened by 5 bases and J by 13 bases, with 17 bases between the two germline ends. CDR3 length: 13 residues. Germline assignment: CDR1 LGHDT and CDR2 YNNKEL (reference sequence). CDR3 coding DNA: TGTGCCAGCAGCGAAGCCCGTTGGGGTCTACTGTTTTTT. It is translated as CASSEARWGLLFF.

This clonotype appeared a few times. This chain connects TRBV6-5 to TRBJ2-7; 7 nucleotides align to TRBD1. Germline CDR1 MNHEY, CDR2 SVGAGI. V dropped 4 bases and J dropped 4; count of bases not matched to a gene: 10. The CDR3 sequence is 15 residues long. CDR3 residues: CASSSSGTARYEQYF. The CDR3 coding sequence is TGTGCCAGCAGTTCATCCGGGACAGCGAGGTACGAGCAGTACTTC.

This clonotype was detected only a few times. The rearrangement uses TRBV10-3 and TRBJ1-2; D not resolved. The V and J ends lost 8 bases and 10 bases respectively, with 14 bases between them. The CDR3 sequence is 11 residues long. Germline assignment: CDR1 ENHRY and CDR2 SYGVKD. The CDR3 coding sequence is TGTGCCATCTGGGGAGACACCCTCTACACCTTC. Translated, it gives CAIWGDTLYTF.

About this clonotype itself: Its ends do not fully match the called genes, so a read error is possible. The chain carries TRBV7-9 and TRBJ1-5; D gene uncertain. The CDR3 totals 14 residues. Germline V lookup: CDR1 SEHNR, CDR2 FQNEAQ (reference sequence). CDR3 protein: CARSETPMDQPQHF. As DNA, the CDR3 is TGTGCCCGCAGCGAAACCCCTATGGATCAGCCCCAGCATTTT.

This clonotype was counted at least ten times. This chain uses TRBV6-5 with TRBJ2-3; D could derive from TRBD1 or TRBD2 (6 bases each). The V gene lost 2 bases and the J gene lost 4 bases, with 10 bases spanning the gap. Per the germline V gene, CDR1 is MNHEY and CDR2 is SVGAGI. This CDR3 contains 14 residues. The CDR3: CASSYGGRADTQYF. CDR3 DNA: TGTGCCAGCAGTTACGGGGGGCGCGCAGATACGCAGTATTTT.